One T cell receptor beta chain is described in this entry. As yet, its antigen is unknown. Trimming pared 6 bases from V and 3 bases from J, leaving 13 bases between. Germline values: CDR1 SEHNR, CDR2 FQNEAQ (reference sequence). The CDR3 runs to 14 residues. Isolated RNA was reverse transcribed into cDNA used as the sequencing template. TCRdb's table, derived via immunoSEQ multiplex PCR, lists solely in-frame clones and lacks some. The sample carries approximately 180,000 clones, 53% recorded once. The data were taken from a study of CD8+ T cells in alopecia areata. Study-wide points: While tofacitinib was given, many expanded lesional clones persisted in scalp and blood. Sharing of TCRs across patients appeared less clear than in mice, possibly for HLA-related reasons. Among the top 100, expanded CD8+ clones were significantly decreased by tofacitinib, as was scalp clonality.

The treatment was: oral pan-JAK inhibitor, 5-10 mg twice daily. The sequenced sample was CD8+ T cells sorted from blood, obtained at week 24, from a patient treated with tofacitinib. The source is a human donor with alopecia areata. The V and J genes are TRBV7-9 and TRBJ2-3; D perhaps matches TRBD2 (7 bases). This chain's CDR3 is CASRAGGRTDTQYF. DNA for the CDR3: TGTGCCAGCAGGGCCGGGGGGCGTACAGATACGCAGTATTTT. Together with reference TRBV7-9 and TRBJ2-3, the CDR3 gives the full variable domain: DTGVSQNPRHKITKRGQNVTFRCDPISEHNRLYWYRQTLGQGPEFLTYFQNEAQLEKSRLLSDRFSAERPKGSFSTLEIQRTEQGDSAMYLCASRAGGRTDTQYFGPGTRLTVL.